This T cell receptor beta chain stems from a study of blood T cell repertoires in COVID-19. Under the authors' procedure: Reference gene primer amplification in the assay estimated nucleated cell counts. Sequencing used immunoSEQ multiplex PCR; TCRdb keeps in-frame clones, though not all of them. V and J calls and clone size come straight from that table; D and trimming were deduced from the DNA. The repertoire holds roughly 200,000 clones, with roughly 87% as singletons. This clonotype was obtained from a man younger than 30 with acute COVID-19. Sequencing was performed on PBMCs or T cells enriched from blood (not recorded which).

Written as DNA, the CDR3 is TGCGCCAGCAGCACCGGGACAGGGGCCGGGGAGCTGTTTTTT. Translated: CASSTGTGAGELFF. The rearrangement uses TRBV5-1 and TRBJ2-2; 10 bases fit TRBD1. The CDR3 spans 14 residues. Germline assignment: CDR1 SGHRS and CDR2 YFSETQ. The trim removed 4 bases at V and 6 bases at J, leaving 3 bases unmatched.